This TCR beta chain comes out of a study of blood T cells in healthy people across ages (dated by TCRdb to 2015 to 2017). About the study as a whole: In model experiments, roughly one uniquely barcoded TCR beta cDNA molecule per two T cells was captured by template switching. Age-related changes in TCR beta repertoire diversity were measured in the study by deep sequencing normalized with unique cDNA molecular identifiers. The study analyzed two additional independent replicas of 1 million unique cDNA reads from the same blood draw for two donors, one aged 18 to 30 and one aged 80 or older. To avoid experimental bias, donors of different ages were randomly spread across the sequencing lanes. Donors were grouped into four age groups: young (average roughly 15 years), middle-aged (about 38), aged (approximately 67) and long-lived (about 82). The study at large found these results: The percentage of naive T cells measured by flow cytometry correlated strongly with observed TCR beta diversity. The CMV infection status of donors was not known, potentially confounding age-related changes in expanded clonotypes. Bulk unsorted PBMC profiling prevented conclusive comparison of naive and antigen-experienced compartments. Estimates of total diversity based on one million sequenced T cells were considered lower bounds and underestimates. As age increased, observed TCR beta diversity per million T cells dropped in a roughly linear way, and a significant reduction was already evident by age about 40. Compared with the aged group, the long-lived group had more naive CD4+ T cells, fewer expanded clones and increased TCR diversity, suggesting age selection.

The donors were around 39 Caucasian individuals from Russia, aged roughly 6 to 100 years, who were systemically healthy. Approximately 9.3 milliliters of peripheral blood were collected from each donor into EDTA-treated Vacutainer tubes. Ficoll-Paque density-gradient centrifugation was used to isolate PBMCs, with at least 6.5 million per sample. Total RNA was extracted from PBMCs with Trizol reagent, with at least 6 micrograms obtained per sample. For every donor, an aliquot of PBMCs went through flow cytometry to measure the percentages of naive CD45RAhigh/CD27high T cells. Sequences KGHDR (CDR1) and SFDVKD (CDR2) are obtained from the germline V gene. The cysteine opens and the phenylalanine closes a CDR3 of 15 amino acids. Left in the record is the CDR3 DNA by itself, 45 bases read in frame from the first base. Here V drops 4 bases and J drops 2 bases, and the junction holds 3 bases not matched to any gene.

Concerning this clonotype: Its antigen target is currently unknown. No much larger clonotype is one base removed from it; base qualities were not supplied.

Library generation was performed with 5' RACE. Sequenced on an Illumina HiSeq 2500. A second 7 to 11 cycle PCR used a sample-barcoded 5' primer and a J-beta primer mix. Each TCR beta cDNA molecule received a unique molecular identifier from a template-switch 5' adaptor carrying 12 random nucleotides. Each sample yielded at least 2.5 million CDR3-containing paired-end reads. The Mint cDNA synthesis kit, primed by a TRBC-specific oligonucleotide, was used to synthesize first-strand cDNA from all RNA. All cDNA was treated with uracil-DNA glycosylase and then went through a first 18-cycle PCR with the universal primers M1SS and BC2_uni_R. Concerning the study's data processing: For normalization, 1 million high-quality reads were randomly selected from each sample, with every read carrying a distinct molecular identifier. Instead of being binned into consensus sequences, reads with shared molecular identifiers were discarded. MiTCR, run with a Q25 quality threshold and the strictest error-elimination algorithm, handled CDR3 identification, clonotype clustering and error correction. A nonparametric unseen species model with Euler transformation was used to estimate a lower bound on total TCR beta diversity. TCRdb's own reprocessing of the public reads used fastp at Q25 and MiXCR and kept productive beta chains. Identical CDR3 protein sequences are pooled into one entry, listed with their most common genes and DNA. What appears here as the V and J calls and clone size reflects TCRdb's work, not the paper's. The sample data list 730,000 or so distinct CDR3 sequences, and approximately 43% of these were observed just once. Of the sample, 20% to 25% is held by the ten largest clones.

The sequence derives from a woman in her sixties in good health. The sequenced sample consisted of blood. The chain is made from TRBV24-1 and TRBJ2-1, with 8 central nucleotides matching TRBD1. DNA sequence: TGTGCCACCAGTGAAGGACAGGGACCCTACAATGAGCAGTTCTTC. Translated, this gives CATSEGQGPYNEQFF.